The 21 T cell receptor beta chains reported below all come from one sample, sequenced in a study of blood T cell repertoires in COVID-19. Assay: immunoSEQ multiplex PCR; the TCRdb copy retains only in-frame clones and omits some. The table records roughly 270,000 clones, 70% to 90% of them present only once. Sequenced material: peripheral blood. All receptors derive from a man aged 50-60 years with active or convalescent COVID-19.

The chain links TRBV3-1 (or the pseudogene TRBV3-2) to TRBJ2-1, with TRBD2 matching 9 bases. Trimming removed 1 base from V and 4 bases from J; junction bases left unmatched: 2. Germline V gives CDR1 LGHDT, CDR2 YNNKEL (reference sequence). This CDR3 has 15 residues. CDR3 DNA sequence: TGTGCCAGCAGCCAAGGACTAGCGGAATACAATGAGCAGTTCTTC. This translates into CASSQGLAEYNEQFF.

This sequence joins TRBV4-3 and TRBJ2-7; the D is unclear. The germline V gene has CDR1 LGHNA and CDR2 YSLEER. This CDR3 is built from 14 residues. The V end lost 1 base, the J end lost 3 bases, and 10 bases lay between the germline ends. This chain's CDR3 is CASSQGSQSYEQYF. The CDR3 nucleotides are TGCGCCAGCAGCCAAGGATCACAAAGCTACGAGCAGTACTTC.

The chain is built from TRBV3-1 (or the pseudogene TRBV3-2) and TRBJ2-5, with 10 bases lining up with TRBD2. The CDR3 sequence is 16 residues long. Per the germline V gene, CDR1 is LGHDT and CDR2 is YNNKEL (reference sequence). Germline trimming cut 2 bases from V and 7 bases from J; bases unmatched to any gene: 10. CDR3 in DNA: TGTGCCAGCAGCCAATTAAGCGGGAGGGCCGCCGGGACCCAGTACTTC. Amino acid sequence: CASSQLSGRAAGTQYF.

This chain joins TRBV5-1 and TRBJ2-5, with D perhaps matching TRBD2 (6 bases). The CDR3 has 13 amino acids. In germline, CDR1 is SGHRS, CDR2 YFSETQ. With 3 bases removed from V and 4 bases from J, the gap between germline ends came to 10 bases. The CDR3 DNA reads TGCGCCAGCAGCTACGGTAGCGGAGAGACCCAGTACTTC. Amino acids: CASSYGSGETQYF.

The count of this clone is one. The chain joins TRBV6-5 to TRBJ1-1; 10 nucleotides line up with TRBD1. J gave up 5 bases and V 2 bases, and 5 bases lay outside the gene matches. CDR1 MNHEY and CDR2 SVGAGI come from the germline V gene. CDR3 length equals 15 residues. CDR3 in DNA: TGTGCCAGCAGTTACAGACAGGGGGCGCGGACTGAAGCTTTCTTT. Amino acids: CASSYRQGARTEAFF.

This clone was seen a single time. The chain combines TRBV5-1 with TRBJ2-2, with TRBD1 matching over 9 bases. CDR3 length: 17 amino acids. Germline V lookup: CDR1 SGHRS, CDR2 YFSETQ. Trimming at V came to 0 bases and at J to 6 bases, leaving 9 bases not matched to a gene. The CDR3 spells CASSLDPVGQGPGELFF. As DNA, the CDR3 is TGCGCCAGCAGCTTGGACCCCGTTGGACAGGGGCCCGGGGAGCTGTTTTTT.

CDR3 region: CAWSVRGGYQPQHF. As DNA, the CDR3 is TGTGCCTGGAGTGTACGGGGGGGGTATCAGCCCCAGCATTTT. The chain recombines TRBV30 with TRBJ1-5; D might be TRBD1 (5 bases). Trimming took 0 bases from V and 5 from J, leaving 11 bases between them. The CDR3 is 14 amino acids. Germline V gene data show CDR1 as GTSNPN and CDR2 as SVGIG (reference sequence).

The chain employs TRBV19 and TRBJ1-6; 9 bases agree with TRBD1. CDR3 length: 14 amino acids. Germline loops: CDR1 LNHDA, CDR2 SQIVND (reference sequence). V was clipped by 6 bases and J by 9 bases; unmatched bases: 6. CDR3 residues: CASRRDREASPLHF. The CDR3 DNA is TGTGCCAGTAGACGGGACAGGGAGGCTTCACCCCTCCACTTT.

In this sample, this clone turned up once. The CDR3 region is CASSLASNTGGAYNEQFF. The CDR3 DNA follows: TGCGCCAGCAGCTTGGCCTCAAACACAGGGGGCGCGTACAATGAGCAGTTCTTC. The V gene is TRBV5-1, the J gene TRBJ2-1; TRBD1 matches 9 bases. CDR1 and CDR2 (germline): SGHRS, YFSETQ. Trimming cost V 0 bases and J 4 bases; bases outside gene matches: 11. The CDR3 sequence is 18 residues long.

The V gene is TRBV10-3, the J gene TRBJ2-5; 7 bases align to TRBD2. With 0 bases clipped from V and 4 bases from J, the junction kept 8 bases outside the gene matches. CDR3 length equals 16 residues. The germline V gene encodes CDR1 ENHRY and CDR2 SYGVKD. The CDR3 nucleotides are TGTGCCATCAGTGAGTCGGGGGGGAGTTGGGGAGAGACCCAGTACTTC. This gives the protein CAISESGGSWGETQYF.

CDR3 sequence (DNA): TGTGCCAGCAATAAGGGACAGGGCGCTAACTATGGCTACACCTTC. This sequence encodes CASNKGQGANYGYTF. V is TRBV7-9 and J is TRBJ1-2; 9 nucleotides match TRBD1. The V gene end was trimmed by 7 bases and the J gene end by 0 bases; junction bases not matched to a gene: 6. The CDR3 has 15 residues. CDR1 and CDR2 from the germline V gene are SEHNR and FQNEAQ (reference sequence).

The chain combines TRBV29-1 with TRBJ1-2, with 9 bases identical to TRBD1. The CDR3 is made up of 14 amino acids. Germline V gene sequence: CDR1 SQVTM, CDR2 ANQGSEA. The V gene end was trimmed by 0 bases and the J gene end by 7 bases; junction bases not matched to a gene: 6. CDR3 bases: TGCAGCGTTGAAGATCAAGGGACAGGGAGTGGCTACACCTTC. Residues: CSVEDQGTGSGYTF.

V usage is TRBV7-4 and J usage is TRBJ2-7; 8 nucleotides agree with TRBD1. V lost 3 bases, J lost 2 bases, and 24 bases stayed unmatched. There are 21 residues in the CDR3. CDR1 and CDR2 from the germline V gene are SGHVT and SQSDAQ. The CDR3 spells CASSLNFPGQAKLFGAYEQYF. The CDR3 nucleotides read TGTGCCAGCAGCTTGAATTTCCCGGGACAGGCAAAACTCTTCGGAGCCTACGAGCAGTACTTC.

The CDR3 loop reads CASSRMVGEVLFF. The CDR3 DNA is TGTGCCAGCAGCAGAATGGTGGGAGAAGTGCTGTTTTTT. The J gene is TRBJ2-2, the V gene TRBV14, with D possibly being TRBD2 (5 bases). The CDR3 covers 13 residues. V lost 5 bases and J 13 bases, leaving 17 bases between the germline ends. Germline V gene data show CDR1 as SGHDN and CDR2 as FVKESK.

The V gene is TRBV6-4, the J gene TRBJ2-7; 8 positions match TRBD1. Per germline, CDR1 MRHNA and CDR2 SNTAGT. The V and J ends lost 0 bases and 5 bases, in that order; junction bases with no gene match: 6. The CDR3 extends over 15 amino acids. The CDR3 loop is CASSDSRDRGDEQYF. DNA for the CDR3: TGTGCCAGCAGTGACTCGAGAGACAGGGGAGACGAGCAGTACTTC.

The J gene is TRBJ1-4, the V gene TRBV4-1, with a tentative D call TRBD1 (5 bases). Germline V gene lookup returns CDR1 MGHRA and CDR2 YSYEKL. CDR3 length: 17 residues. Trimming left V 0 bases short and J 7 bases short, with 18 bases between. The CDR3, as DNA: TGCGCCAGCAGCCAAGATTATCCACAGGTATTCGGTGAAAAACTGTTTTTT. This codes for CASSQDYPQVFGEKLFF.

The V and J genes are TRBV7-6 and TRBJ2-5, with 9 bases identical to TRBD2. Germline CDR1 is SGHVS and CDR2 is FNYEAQ. The length of the CDR3 is 17 residues. V lost 0 bases and J lost 1; bases outside the gene matches: 6. The CDR3 DNA is TGTGCCAGCAGCTTAGCGGTCTGGCGGGAGGGCCAAGAGACCCAGTACTTC. Translating it yields CASSLAVWREGQETQYF. Based on the CDR3 plus reference TRBV7-6 and TRBJ2-5, the full variable domain is GAGVSQSPRYKVTKRGQDVALRCDPISGHVSLYWYRQALGQGPEFLTYFNYEAQQDKSGLPNDRFSAERPEGSISTLTIQRTEQRDSAMYRCASSLAVWREGQETQYFGPGTRLLVL.

This clone was detected once. The rearrangement joins TRBV9 to TRBJ2-3; TRBD1 matches at 8 bases. V was pared by 2 bases and J by 5 bases, with 4 bases of the junction left unmatched. Germline V lookup: CDR1 SGDLS, CDR2 YYNGEE. This CDR3 region has 14 residues. The chain's CDR3 is CASSVGQVKDTQYF. CDR3 nucleotide sequence: TGTGCCAGCAGCGTGGGACAGGTTAAAGATACGCAGTATTTT.

This sequence joins TRBV6-5 and TRBJ2-7; TRBD1 is a possible D gene (5 bases). This CDR3 is 12 amino acids long. With 8 bases removed from V and 3 bases from J, the gap between germline ends came to 11 bases. Germline values: CDR1 MNHEY, CDR2 SVGAGI. CDR3 sequence reads: CASGQTRYEQYF. In DNA, the CDR3 is TGTGCCAGCGGACAAACCCGCTACGAGCAGTACTTC.

V is TRBV7-9 and J is TRBJ2-5; TRBD1 matches at 9 bases. The CDR3 is 14 residues long. Losses at the gene ends were 5 bases for V and 5 bases for J; bases not matched to a gene: 6. From germline, CDR1 is SEHNR and CDR2 FQNEAQ (reference sequence). As DNA, the CDR3 is TGTGCCAGCAGCCAAACAGGGGGCGGGGAGACCCAGTACTTC. Its protein product is CASSQTGGGETQYF.

The rearrangement uses TRBV7-2 and TRBJ1-3; possibly TRBD1 for D (6 bases). CDR3 size: 14 residues. With 4 bases removed from V and 0 bases from J, the gap between germline ends came to 7 bases. Germline lookup yields CDR1 SGHTA and CDR2 FQGNSA. In DNA, the CDR3 is TGTGCCAGCAGCTCGGACAGCTCTGGAAACACCATATATTTT. It codes for CASSSDSSGNTIYF.